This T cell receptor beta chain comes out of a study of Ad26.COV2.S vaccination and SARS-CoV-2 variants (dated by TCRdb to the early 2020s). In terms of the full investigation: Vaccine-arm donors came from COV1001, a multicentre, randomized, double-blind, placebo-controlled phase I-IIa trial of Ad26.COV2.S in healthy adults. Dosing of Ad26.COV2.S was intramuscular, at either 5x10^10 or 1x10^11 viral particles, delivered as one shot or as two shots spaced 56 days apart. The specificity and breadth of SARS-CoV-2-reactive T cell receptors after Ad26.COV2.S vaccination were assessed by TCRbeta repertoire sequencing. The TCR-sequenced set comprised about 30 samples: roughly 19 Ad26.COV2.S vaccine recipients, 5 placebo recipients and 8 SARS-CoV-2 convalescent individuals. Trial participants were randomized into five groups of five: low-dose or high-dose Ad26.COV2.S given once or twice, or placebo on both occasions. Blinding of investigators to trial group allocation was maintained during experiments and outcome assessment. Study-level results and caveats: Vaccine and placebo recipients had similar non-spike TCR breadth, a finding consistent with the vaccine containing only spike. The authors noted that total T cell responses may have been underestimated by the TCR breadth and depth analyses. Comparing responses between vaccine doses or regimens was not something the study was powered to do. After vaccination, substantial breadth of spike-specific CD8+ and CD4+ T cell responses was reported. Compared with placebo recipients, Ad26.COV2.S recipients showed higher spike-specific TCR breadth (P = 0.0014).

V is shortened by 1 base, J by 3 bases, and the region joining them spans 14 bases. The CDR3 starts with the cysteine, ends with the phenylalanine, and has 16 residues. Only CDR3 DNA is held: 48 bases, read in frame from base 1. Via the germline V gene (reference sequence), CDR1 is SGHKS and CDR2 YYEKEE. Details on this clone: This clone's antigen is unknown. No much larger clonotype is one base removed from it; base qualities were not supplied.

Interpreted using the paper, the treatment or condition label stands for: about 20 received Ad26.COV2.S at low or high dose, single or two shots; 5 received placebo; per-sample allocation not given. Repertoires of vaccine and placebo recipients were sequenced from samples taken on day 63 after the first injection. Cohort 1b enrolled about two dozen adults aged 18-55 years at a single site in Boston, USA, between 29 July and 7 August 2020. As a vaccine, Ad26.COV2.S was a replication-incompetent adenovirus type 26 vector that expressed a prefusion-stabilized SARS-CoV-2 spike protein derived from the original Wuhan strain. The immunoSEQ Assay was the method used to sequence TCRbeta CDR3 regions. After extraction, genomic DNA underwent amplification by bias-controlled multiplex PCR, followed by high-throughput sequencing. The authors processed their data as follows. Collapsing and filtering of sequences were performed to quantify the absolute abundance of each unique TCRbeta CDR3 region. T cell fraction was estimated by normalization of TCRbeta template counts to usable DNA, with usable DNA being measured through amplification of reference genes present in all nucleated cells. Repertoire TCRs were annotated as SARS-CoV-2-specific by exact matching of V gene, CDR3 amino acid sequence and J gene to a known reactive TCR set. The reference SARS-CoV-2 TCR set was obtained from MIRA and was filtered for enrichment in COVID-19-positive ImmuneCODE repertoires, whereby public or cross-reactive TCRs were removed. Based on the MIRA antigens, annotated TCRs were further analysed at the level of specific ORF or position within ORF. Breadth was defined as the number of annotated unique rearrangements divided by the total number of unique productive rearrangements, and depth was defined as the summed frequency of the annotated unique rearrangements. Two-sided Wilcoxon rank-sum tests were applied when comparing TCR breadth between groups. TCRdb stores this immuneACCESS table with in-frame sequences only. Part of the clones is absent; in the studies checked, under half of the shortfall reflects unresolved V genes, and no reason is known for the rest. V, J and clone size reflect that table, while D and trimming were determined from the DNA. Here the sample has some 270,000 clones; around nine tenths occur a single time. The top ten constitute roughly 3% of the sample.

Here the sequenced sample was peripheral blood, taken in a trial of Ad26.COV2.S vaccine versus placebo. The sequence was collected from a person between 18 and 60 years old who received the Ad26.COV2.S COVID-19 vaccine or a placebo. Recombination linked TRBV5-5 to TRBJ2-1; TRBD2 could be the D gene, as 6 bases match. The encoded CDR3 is CASSLLASVLYNEQFF. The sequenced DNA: TGTGCCAGCAGCTTGCTAGCGTCGGTACTCTACAATGAGCAGTTCTTC.